The following is a T cell receptor (beta chain) sequence with its context. Sequenced by immunoSEQ multiplex PCR; TCRdb stores in-frame clones only, minus some. Of tens of thousands of clones in the sample, about 87% were seen once. The data are from a study of blood T cell repertoires in COVID-19. Across the whole study: The samples span acute and convalescent COVID-19 from the United States, Italy and Spain.

This receptor was identified in a woman of 80 years or more with acute or convalescent COVID-19. Sequences were obtained from peripheral blood.

This CDR3 is CASSQDYRRWYNEQFF. CDR3 nucleotides: TGTGCCAGCAGCCAAGATTATCGGAGATGGTACAATGAGCAGTTCTTC. This sequence joins TRBV4-2 and TRBJ2-1; no definite D call. The CDR3 spans 16 residues. Germline CDR1 LGHNA, CDR2 YNFKEQ. V was trimmed by 0 bases and J by 4 bases, leaving 13 bases between them.